The 16 T cell receptor beta chains below come from one sample, sequenced in a study of shared clonotypes between healthy human individuals. The naive CD8 population came from CD45RO-negative cells selected for CCR7, without terminally differentiated effector memory CD45RA+ cells. Assay: immunoSEQ multiplex PCR; the TCRdb copy retains only in-frame clones and omits some. There are approximately 590,000 clones in the sample; around 95% occur only once, and around 0.097% lies in the top ten. Sequenced input: naive CD8+ T cells sorted from blood. The receptor source for this set is a woman aged 25 to 39 in good health.

V is TRBV14 and J is TRBJ1-4; TRBD1 aligns across 12 bases. J gave up 3 bases and V 3 bases, and 5 bases lay outside the gene matches. This CDR3 region has 17 residues. Germline V lookup: CDR1 SGHDN, CDR2 FVKESK. CDR3 sequence reads: CASSQPGQGAPNEKLFF. As DNA, the CDR3 is TGTGCCAGCAGCCAGCCGGGACAGGGGGCGCCTAATGAAAAACTGTTTTTT.

This clone was picked up a small number of times. This chain uses TRBV29-1 with TRBJ1-2; 7 nucleotides match TRBD1. This CDR3 is built from 12 residues. The germline gives CDR1 SQVTM, CDR2 ANQGSEA. V trimming: 6 bases; J trimming: 7 bases; junction bases outside the gene matches: 8. The CDR3: CSVQGNSLGYTF. The CDR3 DNA sequence: TGCAGCGTACAGGGGAATTCTCTTGGCTACACCTTC. Complete variable domain (other parts from reference TRBV29-1 and TRBJ1-2): SAVISQKPSRDICQRGTSLTIQCQVDSQVTMMFWYRQQPGQSLTLIATANQGSEATYESGFVIDKFPISRPNLTFSTLTVSNMSPEDSSIYLCSVQGNSLGYTFGSGTRLTVV.

J is TRBJ2-7 and V is TRBV1; the table's D gene call, TRBD2, was not cross checked with the DNA. TRBV1 is a recognized pseudogene. The CDR3 runs to 20 residues. CDR3 DNA sequence: TGCACCAGCACCCTGTGCCCCGACGCCCCACCAAGACTAGTTTACGACGAGCAGTACTTC. Its translation is CTSTLCPDAPPRLVYDEQYF.

This chain joins TRBV19 and TRBJ1-5; perhaps TRBD1 as D (6 bases). From germline, CDR1 is LNHDA and CDR2 SQIVND (reference sequence). V lost 8 bases and J 0 bases, leaving 14 bases between the germline ends. The CDR3 totals 15 residues. The CDR3 reads CASVQRGHSNQPQHF. CDR3 coding DNA: TGTGCCAGTGTTCAGCGGGGGCATAGCAATCAGCCCCAGCATTTT.

The chain combines TRBV5-1 with TRBJ2-7, with a weak D call TRBD2 (5 bases). From germline, CDR1 is SGHRS and CDR2 YFSETQ. V lost 4 bases and J lost 5, with 16 bases in between. This CDR3 is built from 14 residues. The CDR3 spells CASSGIGGLDEQYF. CDR3 sequence (DNA): TGCGCCAGCAGCGGAATTGGTGGACTCGACGAGCAGTACTTC.

This chain uses TRBV27 with TRBJ1-2, with a possible D match to TRBD1 (6 bases). The V end was cut by 6 bases, the J end by 5 bases, with 16 bases between. CDR3 size: 14 residues. The germline CDR1 and CDR2 sequences are MNHEY and SMNVEV (reference sequence). This chain's CDR3 is CASRRDTINYGYTF. CDR3 sequence (DNA): TGTGCCAGCAGAAGGGACACCATAAATTATGGCTACACCTTC.

About this clone itself: This sample also contains other DNA sequences that code for the same CDR3. The chain has TRBV2 and TRBJ2-3; no reliable D call. Looked up from germline, CDR1 is SNHLY and CDR2 is FYNNEI. CDR3 length equals 11 residues. Trimming cost V 3 bases and J 6 bases, with 4 bases left between them. For the CDR3, the DNA is TGTGCCAGCAGTGAGGGCGATACGCAGTATTTT. It translates to CASSEGDTQYF.

This clone occurred once. The chain employs TRBV5-8 and TRBJ1-1, with D unresolved. V was cut by 0 bases and J by 3 bases, with 9 bases left in between. The germline CDR1 and CDR2 sequences are SGHTS and YDEGEE. The CDR3 is made up of 14 amino acids. CDR3 coding DNA: TGTGCCAGCAGCTTGGCCCTCAGTTACACTGAAGCTTTCTTT. This gives the protein CASSLALSYTEAFF.

The chain combines TRBV5-4 with TRBJ1-4; no firm D call. V was cut by 0 bases and J by 2 bases, with 5 bases left in between. Germline-derived CDR1 and CDR2 are SGHNT and YYREEE (reference sequence). The CDR3 consists of 14 residues. The CDR3: CASSLVGTNEKLFF. As DNA, the CDR3 is TGTGCCAGCAGCTTGGTCGGTACTAATGAAAAACTGTTTTTT.

This clone has only one observation. The chain combines TRBV6-1 with TRBJ2-3; a weak D match, TRBD2 (6 bases). There are 16 residues in the CDR3. Germline values: CDR1 MNHNS, CDR2 SASEGT. With 3 bases removed from V and 5 bases from J, the gap between germline ends came to 18 bases. CDR3: CASSESRDSLLDTQYF. CDR3 DNA: TGTGCCAGCAGTGAGAGCAGGGACTCGCTCTTAGATACGCAGTATTTT.

In its sample, this clone was seen once. The V and J genes are TRBV11-2 and TRBJ2-1; 7 bases align to TRBD2. Germline-derived CDR1 and CDR2 are SGHAT and FQNNGV. CDR3 length: 17 amino acids. V shed 1 base, J shed 8 bases, and the junction held 14 bases outside the gene matches. The CDR3 sequence is CASSLAFPGRKRYEQFF. The CDR3 DNA reads TGTGCCAGCAGCTTAGCGTTCCCCGGGAGGAAGAGGTATGAGCAGTTCTTC.

The chain carries TRBV6-6 and TRBJ2-5; 8 bases map to TRBD2. CDR3 length: 14 amino acids. Germline-derived CDR1 and CDR2 are MNHNY and SVGAGI (reference sequence). Trimming cost V 7 bases and J 3 bases; bases outside gene matches: 7. This chain's CDR3 is CASISSGGKETQYF. CDR3 coding DNA: TGTGCCAGCATCTCGAGCGGGGGCAAAGAGACCCAGTACTTC.

The V call is TRBV5-4, the J call TRBJ2-1; no clear D gene. The V gene lost 0 bases and the J gene lost 8 bases, with 15 bases spanning the gap. There are 15 residues in the CDR3. Germline V gives CDR1 SGHNT, CDR2 YYREEE (reference sequence). The CDR3 DNA follows: TGTGCCAGCAGCTTGGTCCGAGAGTCCGGGTATGAGCAGTTCTTC. Its protein is CASSLVRESGYEQFF.

This clone was observed a single time. The chain couples TRBV7-9 to TRBJ1-1; D ambiguous. This CDR3 has 14 amino acids. The germline V and J ends were trimmed by 2 bases and 1 base, with 8 bases remaining between them. Germline V gives CDR1 SEHNR, CDR2 FQNEAQ (reference sequence). CDR3 sequence reads: CASSLTPGNTEAFF. CDR3 nucleotides: TGTGCCAGCAGCTTAACGCCCGGGAACACTGAAGCTTTCTTT.

The chain couples TRBV28 to TRBJ1-2, with D perhaps matching TRBD1 (6 bases). Per the germline V gene, CDR1 is MDHEN and CDR2 is SYDVKM. Trimming cost V 6 bases and J 7 bases, with 15 bases left between them. The CDR3 totals 13 residues. This CDR3 reads CASSAGEAGGYTF. For the CDR3, the DNA is TGTGCCAGCAGCGCAGGGGAAGCGGGTGGCTACACCTTC.

V is TRBV5-4 and J is TRBJ2-5, with D uncertain. The V end lost 5 bases, the J end lost 4 bases, and 12 bases lay between the germline ends. Germline V lookup: CDR1 SGHNT, CDR2 YYREEE (reference sequence). The CDR3 contains 13 residues. Here the CDR3 reads CASSFGFAETQYF. As DNA, the CDR3 is TGTGCCAGCAGTTTTGGGTTTGCAGAGACCCAGTACTTC.